Below, one T cell receptor beta chain is given with its context. Antigen: not known. Via MiXCR, TCRdb re-called the RT-PCR reads, giving one row per CDR3 protein. Of 490,000 or so distinct CDR3 sequences in the sample, around 8% are singletons; the top ten hold 10% to 15%. The V segment lost 1 base and the J segment 6 bases; nucleotides outside the gene matches: 9. In germline, CDR1 is SGHTA, CDR2 FQGNSA. The CDR3 loop spans 16 amino acids. This record belongs to a study of response to subunit inactivated influenza vaccine. Study-level findings and limits: Seasonal influenza vaccination, on each occasion, was suggested by the authors to recruit few new T cells.

Sequenced material: PBMCs from blood, taken around 25 months after vaccination. The genes are TRBV7-2 and TRBJ2-1, with 7 bases identical to TRBD2. This TCR came from a man between 50 and 69 years old who received an inactivated influenza vaccine. The chain's CDR3 is CASSLGGLRVSNEQFF. Written as DNA, the CDR3 is TGTGCCAGCAGCTTAGGGGGACTACGGGTTTCCAATGAGCAGTTCTTC.